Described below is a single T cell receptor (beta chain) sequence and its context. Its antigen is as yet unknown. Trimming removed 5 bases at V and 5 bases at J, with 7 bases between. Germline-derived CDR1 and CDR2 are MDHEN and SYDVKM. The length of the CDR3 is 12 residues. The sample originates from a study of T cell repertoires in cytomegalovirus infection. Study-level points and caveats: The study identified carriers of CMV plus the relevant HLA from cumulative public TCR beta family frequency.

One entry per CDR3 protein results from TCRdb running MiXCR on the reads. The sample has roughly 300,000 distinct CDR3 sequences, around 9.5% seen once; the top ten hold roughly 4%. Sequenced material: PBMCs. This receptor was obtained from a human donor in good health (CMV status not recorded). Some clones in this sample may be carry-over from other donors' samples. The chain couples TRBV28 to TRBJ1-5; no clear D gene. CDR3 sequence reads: CASSARDQPQHF. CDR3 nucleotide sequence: TGTGCCAGCAGTGCAAGAGATCAGCCCCAGCATTTT.